The rows below give T cell receptor beta chains drawn from one sample of a study of T cell responses to AZD1222 COVID-19 vaccine. This table comes from immunoSEQ multiplex PCR, and its TCRdb copy is limited to in-frame clones, with some not included. This table has around 150,000 clones, approximately 90% appearing once. Sequencing was performed on peripheral blood, taken on day 0 of MenACWY control vaccination. The receptors stem from an adult in good health. Each CDR3 is given with its conserved first and last residue. The order of the fields is CDR3 length, V gene, J gene, D gene, clone size, CDR3 protein, CDR3 DNA. D genes are given only for firm matches. Clone size is shown for a subset of rows, as once, few, many or a class of expanded clone.

cdr3_length: 14; v_call: TRBV29-1; j_call: TRBJ2-7; d_call: NA; clone_size: NA; cdr3_aa: CSVHAPGFSDGQYF; cdr3_nt: TGCAGCGTCCACGCCCCAGGTTTTAGCGATGGGCAGTACTTC
cdr3_length: 11; v_call: TRBV12-3/TRBV12-4; j_call: TRBJ2-7; d_call: TRBD1; clone_size: NA; cdr3_aa: CASSSGQREYF; cdr3_nt: TGTGCCAGCAGCTCGGGACAGAGGGAGTACTTC
cdr3_length: 14; v_call: TRBV27; j_call: TRBJ2-1; d_call: TRBD1; clone_size: NA; cdr3_aa: CASMKGGAANEQFF; cdr3_nt: TGTGCCAGTATGAAAGGGGGCGCCGCCAATGAGCAGTTCTTC
cdr3_length: 14; v_call: TRBV5-1; j_call: TRBJ2-2; d_call: NA; clone_size: NA; cdr3_aa: CASGKRGDTGELFF; cdr3_nt: TGCGCCAGCGGGAAAAGGGGTGACACCGGGGAGCTGTTTTTT
cdr3_length: 11; v_call: TRBV24-1; j_call: TRBJ2-1; d_call: TRBD1; clone_size: NA; cdr3_aa: CATSRDREQFF; cdr3_nt: TGTGCCACCAGCCGGGACAGGGAGCAGTTCTTC
cdr3_length: 14; v_call: TRBV18; j_call: TRBJ1-2; d_call: NA; clone_size: NA; cdr3_aa: CASSPAGANYGYTF; cdr3_nt: TGTGCCAGCTCACCAGCCGGAGCCAACTATGGCTACACCTTC
cdr3_length: 15; v_call: TRBV4-1; j_call: TRBJ1-4; d_call: TRBD1; clone_size: once; cdr3_aa: CASSRGQGSNEKLFF; cdr3_nt: TGCGCCAGCAGCCGAGGACAGGGGAGTAATGAAAAACTGTTTTTT
cdr3_length: 14; v_call: TRBV5-4; j_call: TRBJ1-2; d_call: TRBD1; clone_size: NA; cdr3_aa: CASSSGQIHYGYTF; cdr3_nt: TGTGCCAGCAGCTCGGGACAGATTCACTATGGCTACACCTTC
cdr3_length: 18; v_call: TRBV5-1; j_call: TRBJ2-6; d_call: TRBD2; clone_size: NA; cdr3_aa: CASSVPGLAGRGANVLTF; cdr3_nt: TGCGCCAGCAGCGTACCGGGACTAGCGGGGAGAGGGGCCAACGTCCTGACTTTC
cdr3_length: 16; v_call: TRBV4-3; j_call: TRBJ2-3; d_call: NA; clone_size: NA; cdr3_aa: CASSQVPGPSTDTQYF; cdr3_nt: TGCGCCAGCAGCCAAGTCCCGGGGCCGAGCACAGATACGCAGTATTTT
cdr3_length: 15; v_call: TRBV27; j_call: TRBJ1-5; d_call: NA; clone_size: NA; cdr3_aa: CASSSAGNSNQPQHF; cdr3_nt: TGTGCCAGCAGTTCCGCAGGCAATAGCAATCAGCCCCAGCATTTT
cdr3_length: 13; v_call: TRBV7-9; j_call: TRBJ2-5; d_call: TRBD2; clone_size: NA; cdr3_aa: CASSRLAQETQYF; cdr3_nt: TGTGCCAGCAGCAGACTAGCCCAAGAGACCCAGTACTTC